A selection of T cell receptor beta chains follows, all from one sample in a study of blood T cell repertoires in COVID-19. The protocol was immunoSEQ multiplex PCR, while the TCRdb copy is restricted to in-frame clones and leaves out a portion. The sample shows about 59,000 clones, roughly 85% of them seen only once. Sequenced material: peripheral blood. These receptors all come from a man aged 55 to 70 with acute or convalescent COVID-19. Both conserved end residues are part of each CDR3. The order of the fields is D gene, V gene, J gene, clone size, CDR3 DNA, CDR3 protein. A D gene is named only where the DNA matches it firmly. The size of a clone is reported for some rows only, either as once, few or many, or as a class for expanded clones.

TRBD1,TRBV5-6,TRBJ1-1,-,TGTGCCAGCAGCTTGGGGGACAGGGTGGCCACTGAAGCTTTCTTT,CASSLGDRVATEAFF
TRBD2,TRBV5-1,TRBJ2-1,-,TGCGCCAGCAGCTTGGTAGCGGGAGGGCACGGTGAGCAGTTCTTC,CASSLVAGGHGEQFF
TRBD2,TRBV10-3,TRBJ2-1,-,TGTGCCATTCAGGGAGTAGCGGGAGTTGAGCAGTTCTTC,CAIQGVAGVEQFF
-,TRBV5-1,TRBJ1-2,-,TGCGCCAGCAGCTTGGAACAGGGAATGAACTCGGGGTATGGCTACACCTTC,CASSLEQGMNSGYGYTF
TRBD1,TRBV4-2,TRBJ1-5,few,TGTGCCAGCAGCCAAGAACAGGGGGCTTCTAATCAGCCCCAGCATTTT,CASSQEQGASNQPQHF
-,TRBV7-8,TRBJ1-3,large,TGTGCCAGCAGCTTAGGCGGGGAAGGAAACACCATATATTTT,CASSLGGEGNTIYF
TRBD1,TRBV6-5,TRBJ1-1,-,TGTGCCAGCAGTTCTCGACAGGGGAGGAACACTGAAGCTTTCTTT,CASSSRQGRNTEAFF
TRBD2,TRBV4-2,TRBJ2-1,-,TGTGCCAGCAGCCAGGGGGGGATCAACAATGAGCAGTTCTTC,CASSQGGINNEQFF
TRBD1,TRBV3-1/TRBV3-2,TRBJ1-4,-,TGTGCCAGCAGCCAACGAACAGGGGGCCAGGAAAAACTGTTTTTT,CASSQRTGGQEKLFF
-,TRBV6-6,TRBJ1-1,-,TGTGCCAGCAGTTCGCTCGCGGCTGAAGCTTTCTTT,CASSSLAAEAFF
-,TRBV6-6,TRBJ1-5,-,TGTGCCAGCAGTTCCACGGACAGTCTTCAGCCCCAGCATTTT,CASSSTDSLQPQHF
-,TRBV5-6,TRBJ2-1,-,TGTGCCAGCAGCTTGGGGCAGGCCTCCTACAATGAGCAGTTCTTC,CASSLGQASYNEQFF
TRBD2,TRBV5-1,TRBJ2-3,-,TGCGCCAGCCATGACAGCGGGATAACCGATACGCAGTATTTT,CASHDSGITDTQYF
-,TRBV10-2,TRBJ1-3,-,TGCGCCAGCAGCCAGATGACAGGCGACACCATATATTTT,CASSQMTGDTIYF
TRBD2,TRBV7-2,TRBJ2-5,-,TGTGCCAGCAGCAAGCTTGCGGGGGGGGAGACCCAGTACTTC,CASSKLAGGETQYF
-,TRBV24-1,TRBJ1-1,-,TGTGCCACCAGTGATCCGGGACAAACTGAAGCTTTCTTT,CATSDPGQTEAFF
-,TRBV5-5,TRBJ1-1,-,TGTGCCAGCAGCTTGTATGGGGGCAAGAACACTGAAGCTTTCTTT,CASSLYGGKNTEAFF
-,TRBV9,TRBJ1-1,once,TGTGCCAGCCGACGGGTCGGGACTGAAGCTTTCTTT,CASRRVGTEAFF
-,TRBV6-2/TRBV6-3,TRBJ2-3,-,TGTGCCAGCAGTTACTCGGTTAGCGATACGCAGTATTTT,CASSYSVSDTQYF
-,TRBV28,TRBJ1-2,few,TGTGCCAGCAGTTTGAACACCTATGGCTACACCTTC,CASSLNTYGYTF
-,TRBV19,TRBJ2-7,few,TGTGCCACCGCGTTGAGCGGGCGACACTACGAGCAGTACTTC,CATALSGRHYEQYF
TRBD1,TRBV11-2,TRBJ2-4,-,TGTGCCAGCAGCTTAGGAGGGGGCGGAAACATTCAGTACTTC,CASSLGGGGNIQYF
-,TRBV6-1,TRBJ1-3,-,TGTGCCAGCAGTGATGAGCCAGGCTCTGGAAACACCATATATTTT,CASSDEPGSGNTIYF
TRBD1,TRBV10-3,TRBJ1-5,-,TGTGCCATCAGCCGGGACAGGGGTCGCAATCAGCCCCAGCATTTT,CAISRDRGRNQPQHF
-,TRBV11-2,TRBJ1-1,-,TGTGCCAGCAGCTTAGGTTTCGGGGGGCCTCAGGCTTTCTTT,CASSLGFGGPQAFF
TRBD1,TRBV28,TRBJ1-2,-,TGTGCCAGCAGTTCCCGCCCCAAAAGGACAGGGGCTCACTATGGCTACACCTTC,CASSSRPKRTGAHYGYTF
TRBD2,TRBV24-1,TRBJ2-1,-,TGTGCCACCAGTGATTGGACTAGCGGGAGAGAGGGGGACAATGAGCAGTTCTTC,CATSDWTSGREGDNEQFF
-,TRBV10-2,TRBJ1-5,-,TGCGCCAGCAAAAGGGGATTCAATCAGCCCCAGCATTTT,CASKRGFNQPQHF
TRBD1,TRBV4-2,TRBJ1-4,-,TGTGCCAGCAGCCGATCGGGACAGTCTATTAATGAAAAACTGTTTTTT,CASSRSGQSINEKLFF
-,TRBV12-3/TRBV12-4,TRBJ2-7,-,TGTGCCAGCAGTTTCGGGTTGGGCGAGCAGTACTTC,CASSFGLGEQYF
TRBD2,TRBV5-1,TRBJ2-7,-,TGCGCCAGCAGCTCGAGCGGGGGGGGCTACGAGCAGTACTTC,CASSSSGGGYEQYF
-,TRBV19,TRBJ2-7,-,TGTGCCAGTAGTCGGGACGGGACACCGTCCTACGAGCAGTACTTC,CASSRDGTPSYEQYF
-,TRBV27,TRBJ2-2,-,TGTGCCAGCAGTTTAAGGGGGTCGAACACCGGGGAGCTGTTTTTT,CASSLRGSNTGELFF
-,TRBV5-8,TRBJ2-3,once,TGTGCCAGCCCCTCCCAGATCGCTAGCACGAGCACAGATACGCAGTATTTT,CASPSQIASTSTDTQYF
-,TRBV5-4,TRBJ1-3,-,TGTGCCAGCAGCTTGGACAGGTCCTCTGGAAACACCATATATTTT,CASSLDRSSGNTIYF
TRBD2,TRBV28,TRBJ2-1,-,TGTGCCAGCAGTTTGGCGGGAGGAGGCAATGAGCAGTTCTTC,CASSLAGGGNEQFF
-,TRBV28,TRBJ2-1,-,TGTGCCAGCAGTTTATCAGGGGGCGTGAGCGGGAGGAGAGACAATGAGCAGTTCTTC,CASSLSGGVSGRRDNEQFF
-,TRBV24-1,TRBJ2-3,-,TGTGCCACCAGTGATCTGACAGGCCGGGCGGCAGATACGCAGTATTTT,CATSDLTGRAADTQYF
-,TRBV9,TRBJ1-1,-,TGTGCCAGCAGCGTAAATGGGGGAGGGCTCTCGAACACTGAAGCTTTCTTT,CASSVNGGGLSNTEAFF
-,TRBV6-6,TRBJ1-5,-,TGTGCCAGCACCAATAGCAATCAGCCCCAGCATTTT,CASTNSNQPQHF
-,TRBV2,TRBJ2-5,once,TGTGCCAGCAGTGTTGTCGGGGAGACCCAGTACTTC,CASSVVGETQYF
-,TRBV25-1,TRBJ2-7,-,TGTGCCAGCAGTGGGGGCGCAGGGGAAATCGGGGCCTACGAGCAGTACTTC,CASSGGAGEIGAYEQYF
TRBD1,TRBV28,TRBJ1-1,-,TGTGCCAGTAATTGGGGACAGGGGGCAGGGGGCACTGAAGCTTTCTTT,CASNWGQGAGGTEAFF
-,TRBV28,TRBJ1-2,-,TGCGCCAGCAGTAAAGGAGGGGACGTTTATGGCTACACCTTC,CASSKGGDVYGYTF
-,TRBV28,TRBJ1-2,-,TGTGCCAGCAGTTTGCCCCAGGCGGGCTACACCTTC,CASSLPQAGYTF
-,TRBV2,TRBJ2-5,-,TGTGCCAGCAGTGAGCGTGAGGAGACCCAGTACTTC,CASSEREETQYF
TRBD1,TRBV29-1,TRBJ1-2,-,TGCAGCGTTGGACAGGGCCGGTCCTATGGCTACACCTTC,CSVGQGRSYGYTF